A single sample gave rise to the 32 T cell receptor beta chains below, sequenced in a study of OX40 agonist ivuxolimab in advanced cancers. Clones were sequenced by immunoSEQ multiplex PCR, and TCRdb holds only the in-frame ones, with some missing. The table records 30,000 to 45,000 clones, approximately 78% of them present only once. The sample here was CD4+ or CD8+ T cells sorted from blood, taken in a trial of the OX40 agonist ivuxolimab. The receptors were gathered from an adult with an advanced solid tumor such as melanoma, head and neck, liver or kidney cancer.

The rearrangement joins TRBV5-5 to TRBJ1-2; the match to TRBD1 covers 8 bases. V trimming: 4 bases; J trimming: 4 bases; junction bases outside the gene matches: 6. The germline V gene has CDR1 SGHKS and CDR2 YYEKEE (reference sequence). The CDR3 loop spans 14 amino acids. Here the CDR3 reads CASSGDRPSYGYTF. CDR3 DNA: TGTGCCAGCAGCGGGGACAGGCCTTCCTATGGCTACACCTTC.

J is TRBJ2-7 and V is TRBV6-6; maybe TRBD1 (6 bases). V was shortened by 0 bases and J by 6 bases, with 15 bases between the two germline ends. Germline-derived CDR1 and CDR2 are MNHNY and SVGAGI (reference sequence). The CDR3 contains 15 residues. The CDR3 loop reads CASSYSRDNLGEQYF. In DNA form, the CDR3 reads TGTGCCAGCAGTTACTCGAGGGACAACCTAGGCGAGCAGTACTTC.

Only one count was recorded for this clone. CDR3: CASSARGGGETQYF. CDR3 nucleotide sequence: TGCGCCAGCAGCGCCCGAGGGGGCGGGGAGACCCAGTACTTC. V usage is TRBV5-1 and J usage is TRBJ2-5; 7 bases map to TRBD1. This CDR3 comprises 14 residues. Germline-derived CDR1 and CDR2 are SGHRS and YFSETQ. J gave up 5 bases and V 4 bases, and 8 bases lay outside the gene matches.

This clone was seen only a few times. The rearrangement joins TRBV19 to TRBJ2-1; 11 bases fit TRBD2. Per the germline V gene, CDR1 is LNHDA and CDR2 is SQIVND (reference sequence). This CDR3 contains 14 residues. Unmatched junction bases numbered 6, after V lost 8 bases and J lost 6 bases. CDR3 bases: TGTGCCAGTTCAACCGGGACTAGCGGCAATGAGCAGTTCTTC. Amino acid sequence: CASSTGTSGNEQFF.

The gene calls are TRBV9 and TRBJ2-3, with 8 positions matching TRBD1. Germline V CDR1 and CDR2: SGDLS, YYNGEE. The V segment lost 2 bases and the J segment 3 bases; nucleotides outside the gene matches: 8. CDR3 length: 16 residues. CDR3 sequence (DNA): TGTGCCAGCAGCGTCGGACAGGGCCGAAGGACAGATACGCAGTATTTT. It codes for CASSVGQGRRTDTQYF. Based on the CDR3 plus reference TRBV9 and TRBJ2-3, the full variable domain is DSGVTQTPKHLITATGQRVTLRCSPRSGDLSVYWYQQSLDQGLQFLIQYYNGEERAKGNILERFSAQQFPDLHSELNLSSLELGDSALYFCASSVGQGRRTDTQYFGPGTRLTVL.

This clone was seen more than once but under ten times. V is TRBV2 and J is TRBJ2-7; a weak D match, TRBD2 (6 bases). Between the trimmed V and J ends, which lost 8 bases and 5 bases, there was a span of 13 bases. The CDR3 spans 12 residues. Germline CDR1 reads SNHLY; CDR2 reads FYNNEI. CDR3 sequence reads: CASAGGGDEQYF. The CDR3 nucleotides are TGTGCCAGCGCCGGCGGAGGGGACGAGCAGTACTTC.

The V call is TRBV13, the J call TRBJ2-7; 7 bases are a match to TRBD1. Germline CDR1 PRHDT, CDR2 FYEKMQ (reference sequence). The CDR3 has 15 amino acids. The V gene end was trimmed by 6 bases and the J gene end by 2 bases; junction bases not matched to a gene: 10. The CDR3 DNA reads TGTGCCAGCAGAACTACCCCGACAGGGCCCTACGAGCAGTACTTC. It is translated as CASRTTPTGPYEQYF. The whole variable domain, filled in from reference TRBV13 and TRBJ2-7, reads AAGVIQSPRHLIKEKRETATLKCYPIPRHDTVYWYQQGPGQDPQFLISFYEKMQSDKGSIPDRFSAQQFSDYHSELNMSSLELGDSALYFCASRTTPTGPYEQYFGPGTRLTVT.

This rearrangement joins TRBV14 to TRBJ1-4; maybe TRBD1 (6 bases). The V gene's germline CDR1 is SGHDN and CDR2 FVKESK. Trimming cost V 0 bases and J 8 bases, with 16 bases left between them. The CDR3 is 16 residues long. DNA for the CDR3: TGTGCCAGCAGCCAAGAAAGGGGGATCCACGGCGAAAAACTGTTTTTT. Encoded protein: CASSQERGIHGEKLFF. The whole variable domain, remainder taken from reference TRBV14 and TRBJ1-4, is EAGVTQFPSHSVIEKGQTVTLRCDPISGHDNLYWYRRVMGKEIKFLLHFVKESKQDESGMPNNRFLAERTGGTYSTLKVQPAELEDSGVYFCASSQERGIHGEKLFFGSGTQLSVL.

V and J are TRBV4-2 and TRBJ2-3, with 11 nucleotides matching TRBD2. The germline V gene encodes CDR1 LGHNA and CDR2 YNFKEQ. The CDR3 consists of 16 residues. V shed 1 base and J 4 bases; nucleotides not matched to a gene: 4. The CDR3: CASSQVAGGQADTQYF. CDR3 in DNA: TGTGCCAGCAGCCAAGTAGCGGGGGGGCAAGCAGATACGCAGTATTTT.

V gene TRBV29-1 combines with J gene TRBJ2-1; either TRBD1 or TRBD2 may fit D (6 bases each). In germline, CDR1 is SQVTM, CDR2 ANQGSEA. This CDR3 spans 15 amino acids. With 7 bases removed from V and 10 bases from J, the gap between germline ends came to 26 bases. CDR3 sequence: CSGCKGGLIPNEQFF. CDR3 sequence (DNA): TGCAGCGGGTGTAAGGGGGGATTGATTCCCAACGAGCAGTTCTTC.

V gene TRBV28 combines with J gene TRBJ1-2; no firm D call. CDR1 is MDHEN, CDR2 SYDVKM, per germline. This CDR3 is built from 14 residues. The V end lost 6 bases, the J end lost 5 bases, and 16 bases lay between the germline ends. The CDR3 DNA is TGTGCCAGCAGGGCTACTGGGTCGGGGTATGGCTACACCTTC. As protein: CASRATGSGYGYTF.

This chain connects TRBV4-2 to TRBJ2-7; possibly TRBD2 for D (5 bases). Germline V CDR1 and CDR2: LGHNA, YNFKEQ. Trimming removed 3 bases from V and 5 bases from J, with 11 bases in between. The length of the CDR3 is 13 residues. The CDR3 sequence is CASSQRAHDEQYF. CDR3 sequence (DNA): TGTGCCAGCAGCCAGAGGGCGCACGACGAGCAGTACTTC.

This chain connects TRBV5-1 to TRBJ2-3; D uncertain. This CDR3 comprises 13 residues. Trimming stripped 4 bases from V and 2 bases from J, with 8 bases between. Germline assignment: CDR1 SGHRS and CDR2 YFSETQ. Here the CDR3 DNA reads TGCGCCAGCAGCCAGCAGTCCACAGATACGCAGTATTTT. It specifies CASSQQSTDTQYF.

The chain uses TRBV11-2 and TRBJ2-7, with D possibly being TRBD1 or TRBD2 (6 bases each). Germline V CDR1 and CDR2: SGHAT, FQNNGV. Trimming cost V 6 bases and J 7 bases, with 10 bases left between them. This CDR3 region has 11 residues. In DNA, the CDR3 is TGTGCCAGCAGAAGGGGGAGGGAGCAGTACTTC. This sequence encodes CASRRGREQYF.

The V call is TRBV28, the J call TRBJ2-7; D not resolved. V was trimmed by 4 bases and J by 3 bases, leaving 7 bases between them. The CDR3 loop spans 12 amino acids. Germline lookup yields CDR1 MDHEN and CDR2 SYDVKM. CDR3 bases: TGTGCCAGCAGTTCCCTAGTCTACGAGCAGTACTTC. Residues: CASSSLVYEQYF.

The CDR3 bases are TGTGCCAGCTCAAAGGTTGGCGGGACGAACACTGAAGCTTTCTTT. Translated: CASSKVGGTNTEAFF. The rearrangement joins TRBV18 to TRBJ1-1; D is perhaps TRBD1 (5 bases). V gave up 5 bases and J gave up 1 base, with 14 bases separating them. The length of the CDR3 is 15 residues. CDR1 is KGHSH, CDR2 LQKENI, per germline.

This CDR3 is CASSLVNEQFF. The CDR3 coding sequence is TGTGCCAGCAGCTTAGTAAATGAGCAGTTCTTC. The chain carries TRBV7-4 and TRBJ2-1; D unresolved. The CDR3 is 11 residues long. V lost 1 base and J lost 7, with 2 bases in between. Germline V gene data show CDR1 as SGHVT and CDR2 as SQSDAQ.

The chain joins TRBV7-2 to TRBJ2-2; possibly TRBD1 or TRBD2 for D (7 bases each). Germline CDR1 is SGHTA and CDR2 is FQGNSA. V dropped 5 bases and J dropped 0 bases, with 16 bases sitting between them. This CDR3 spans 17 amino acids. CDR3 loop: CASSRQGGVSNTGELFF. The CDR3 DNA follows: TGTGCCAGCAGCCGCCAGGGGGGGGTTTCGAACACCGGGGAGCTGTTTTTT.

The chain is built from TRBV5-1 and TRBJ1-1; TRBD1 agrees at 10 bases. Losses at the gene ends were 4 bases for V and 6 bases for J; bases not matched to a gene: 9. Germline V gives CDR1 SGHRS, CDR2 YFSETQ. The CDR3 contains 15 residues. The CDR3 coding sequence is TGCGCCAGCAGCCTGAGACAGGGGGCTAGCTCTGAAGCTTTCTTT. This translates into CASSLRQGASSEAFF.

The chain uses TRBV5-1 and TRBJ1-2; 7 bases align to TRBD1. J gave up 8 bases and V 5 bases, and 6 bases lay outside the gene matches. This CDR3 has 12 residues. Germline CDR1 is SGHRS and CDR2 is YFSETQ. Written as DNA, the CDR3 is TGCGCCAGCAGTGAAGGGACAGTGGGCTACACCTTC. Translating gives CASSEGTVGYTF.

This clone has only a few counts. The V call is TRBV27, the J call TRBJ2-2, with 9 bases lining up with TRBD2. The length of the CDR3 is 15 residues. Germline-derived CDR1 and CDR2 are MNHEY and SMNVEV (reference sequence). V was clipped by 2 bases and J by 5 bases; unmatched bases: 3. The CDR3 loop is CASSLIAGETGELFF. The CDR3 coding sequence is TGTGCCAGCAGTTTAATAGCGGGAGAGACCGGGGAGCTGTTTTTT.

This chain joins TRBV18 and TRBJ1-2; D might be TRBD1 (5 bases). CDR1 KGHSH and CDR2 LQKENI come from the germline V gene. V was pared by 7 bases and J by 4 bases, with 10 bases between. CDR3 size: 12 residues. The CDR3 bases are TGTGCCAGCTTCGCAGGGCCCTATGGCTACACCTTC. Amino acids: CASFAGPYGYTF.

The chain couples TRBV2 to TRBJ2-2; 9 bases are shared with TRBD2. This CDR3 comprises 15 residues. Losses at the gene ends were 7 bases for V and 6 bases for J; bases not matched to a gene: 9. CDR1 SNHLY and CDR2 FYNNEI come from the germline V gene. Here the CDR3 reads CASMSSGAAAGELFF. CDR3 in DNA: TGTGCCAGCATGTCTAGCGGGGCGGCGGCCGGGGAGCTGTTTTTT.

The J gene is TRBJ1-4, the V gene TRBV6-1; a possible D gene is TRBD1 (5 bases). CDR1 is MNHNS, CDR2 SASEGT, per germline. The CDR3 length is 15 residues. Trimming took 7 bases from V and 7 from J, leaving 19 bases between them. CDR3 in DNA: TGTGCCAGCACCTTCCGGGGGGTTAGCCTTGAAAAACTGTTTTTT. It is translated as CASTFRGVSLEKLFF.

Comment on this clone: This sequence may be a read error, since a much larger clone differs from it by one base. The V call is TRBV2, the J call TRBJ2-1; D remains unclear. The CDR3 has 15 amino acids. The V end was cut by 6 bases, the J end by 0 bases, with 12 bases between. Germline-derived CDR1 and CDR2 are SNHLY and FYNNEI. In nucleotides, the CDR3 is TGTGCCAGCAGAGAGTACTGGATCTCCTACAATGAGCAGTTCTTC. Protein: CASREYWISYNEQFF.

V is TRBV27 and J is TRBJ1-6; 7 bases are shared with TRBD1. With V trimmed by 5 bases and J by 6 bases, 1 base remained unmatched. The CDR3 runs to 13 residues. Germline lookup yields CDR1 MNHEY and CDR2 SMNVEV (reference sequence). In DNA, the CDR3 is TGTGCCAGCAGTCAGGGGGGTAATTCACCCCTCCACTTT. Protein product: CASSQGGNSPLHF.

The chain uses TRBV6-1 and TRBJ2-3, with D tentatively TRBD1 (7 bases). The CDR3 covers 15 residues. The V gene's germline CDR1 is MNHNS and CDR2 SASEGT. V dropped 4 bases and J dropped 3 bases, with 14 bases sitting between them. The CDR3 spells CASSGSTGRTDTQYF. The CDR3 nucleotides read TGTGCCAGCAGTGGGTCGACAGGGAGGACAGATACGCAGTATTTT.

This clone has more than one count but fewer than ten. The V gene is TRBV30, the J gene TRBJ2-2; 8 bases align to TRBD2. Germline V lookup: CDR1 GTSNPN, CDR2 SVGIG (reference sequence). The CDR3 loop spans 15 amino acids. V shed 2 bases and J 4 bases; nucleotides not matched to a gene: 6. CDR3 region: CAWSPTSVGTGELFF. CDR3 DNA sequence: TGTGCCTGGAGTCCGACTAGCGTAGGCACCGGGGAGCTGTTTTTT.

The gene calls are TRBV7-3 and TRBJ2-1; TRBD2 matches at 7 bases. V lost 3 bases, J lost 6 bases, and 8 bases stayed unmatched. Germline assignment: CDR1 SGHTA and CDR2 FQGTGA. CDR3 size: 15 residues. CDR3 protein: CASSFTAGAANEQFF. The CDR3 bases are TGTGCCAGCAGCTTCACCGCGGGAGCGGCCAATGAGCAGTTCTTC. The variable domain in full, completed from reference TRBV7-3 and TRBJ2-1, reads GAGVSQTPSNKVTEKGKYVELRCDPISGHTALYWYRQSLGQGPEFLIYFQGTGAADDSGLPNDRFFAVRPEGSVSTLKIQRTERGDSAVYLCASSFTAGAANEQFFGPGTRLTVL.

This clone was observed a single time. The chain links TRBV10-3 to TRBJ1-2; a possible D gene is TRBD1 (5 bases). This CDR3 is built from 15 residues. Looked up from germline, CDR1 is ENHRY and CDR2 is SYGVKD. The V end lost 4 bases, the J end lost 5 bases, and 17 bases lay between the germline ends. The CDR3 here is CAISGGTDRSYGYTF. CDR3 DNA sequence: TGTGCCATCAGTGGAGGGACCGACAGATCTTATGGCTACACCTTC.

The chain couples TRBV28 to TRBJ1-2, with a possible D match to TRBD1 (5 bases). The CDR3 has 12 residues. Germline loops: CDR1 MDHEN, CDR2 SYDVKM. V was cut by 3 bases and J by 8 bases, with 10 bases left in between. CDR3 in DNA: TGTGCCAGCAGTTTCAGGGCGGACGGCTACACCTTC. As protein: CASSFRADGYTF.

This clone is a singleton in its sample. The genes are TRBV30 and TRBJ2-7; 11 positions match TRBD1. Germline-derived CDR1 and CDR2 are GTSNPN and SVGIG (reference sequence). CDR3 size: 15 residues. After removal of 1 base from V and 3 bases from J, the junction contained 5 bases not matched to a gene. The chain's CDR3 is CAWSATGTGGYEQYF. The CDR3 region has the DNA TGTGCCTGGAGTGCAACCGGGACAGGGGGCTACGAGCAGTACTTC.